These T cell receptor beta chains were read from a single sample in a study of shared clonotypes between healthy human individuals. Assay used: immunoSEQ multiplex PCR; TCRdb lists only in-frame clones, some missing. This table has about 2,100,000 clones, under 95% appearing once. Sequencing was done on a sample of naive CD8+ T cells from PBMCs. Every receptor here comes from a young man in good health. Some clones in this sample may be carry-over from other donors' samples. Each CDR3 is given with its conserved first and last residue. Each record gives: V gene, J gene, CDR3 length, D gene, clone size, CDR3 DNA, CDR3 protein. A D gene is named only where the DNA matches it firmly. Size tells how often a clone was seen (once, few, many) or the class of an expanded clone, and some rows leave it out.

v_gene: TRBV5-1; j_gene: TRBJ2-1; len: 15; d_gene: TRBD2; abundance: -; CDR3nt: TGCGCCAGCAGCAAAGGACTAGACACACCTACTGAGCAGTTCTTC; CDR3aa: CASSKGLDTPTEQFF
v_gene: TRBV27; j_gene: TRBJ2-3; len: 12; d_gene: -; abundance: -; CDR3nt: TGTGCCAGCAAACTGACTGAAGATACGCAGTATTTT; CDR3aa: CASKLTEDTQYF
v_gene: TRBV19; j_gene: TRBJ2-1; len: 17; d_gene: TRBD1; abundance: once; CDR3nt: TGTGCCAGTAGTACCCGACAGGGATCGAGTCTAGGGAATGAGCAGTTCTTC; CDR3aa: CASSTRQGSSLGNEQFF
v_gene: TRBV27; j_gene: TRBJ2-1; len: 12; d_gene: -; abundance: -; CDR3nt: TGTGCCAGCAGTGGCACCTACAATGAGCAGTTCTTC; CDR3aa: CASSGTYNEQFF
v_gene: TRBV27; j_gene: TRBJ1-1; len: 13; d_gene: -; abundance: -; CDR3nt: TGTGCCAGCAGCCCGACAGTGAACACTGAAGCTTTCTTT; CDR3aa: CASSPTVNTEAFF
v_gene: TRBV5-6; j_gene: TRBJ2-1; len: 15; d_gene: TRBD1; abundance: once; CDR3nt: TGTGCCAGCAGCTTGGGACAGGGGACCTACAATGAGCAGTTCTTC; CDR3aa: CASSLGQGTYNEQFF
v_gene: TRBV6-5; j_gene: TRBJ1-1; len: 15; d_gene: -; abundance: -; CDR3nt: TGTGCCAGCAGTTACGGGGTGCCCATGAACACTGAAGCTTTCTTT; CDR3aa: CASSYGVPMNTEAFF
v_gene: TRBV28; j_gene: TRBJ1-4; len: 15; d_gene: -; abundance: -; CDR3nt: TGTGCCAGCGTTTCGGAGGGTGGTTGGAATGAAAAACTGTTTTTT; CDR3aa: CASVSEGGWNEKLFF
v_gene: TRBV19; j_gene: TRBJ2-1; len: 14; d_gene: TRBD1; abundance: -; CDR3nt: TGTGCCAGTAGCTACAGGGGCGCCCACAATGAGCAGTTCTTC; CDR3aa: CASSYRGAHNEQFF
v_gene: TRBV5-4; j_gene: TRBJ2-2; len: 16; d_gene: TRBD2; abundance: -; CDR3nt: TGTGCCAGCAGCAATCCCGGGACTAGTCGTACCGGGGAGCTGTTTTTT; CDR3aa: CASSNPGTSRTGELFF
v_gene: TRBV7-9; j_gene: TRBJ2-2; len: 14; d_gene: -; abundance: -; CDR3nt: TGTGCCAGCACCGGAGAAACGAACACCGGGGAGCTGTTTTTT; CDR3aa: CASTGETNTGELFF
v_gene: TRBV9; j_gene: TRBJ1-1; len: 12; d_gene: -; abundance: -; CDR3nt: TGTGCCAGCAGCGATCTTAACACTGAAGCTTTCTTT; CDR3aa: CASSDLNTEAFF
v_gene: TRBV7-9; j_gene: TRBJ2-2; len: 17; d_gene: -; abundance: -; CDR3nt: TGTGCCAGCCTTAGACTATCGGGCCCGTGGGGTGACGGGGAGCTGTTTTTT; CDR3aa: CASLRLSGPWGDGELFF
v_gene: TRBV19; j_gene: TRBJ2-7; len: 14; d_gene: -; abundance: -; CDR3nt: TGTGCCAGTAGTATTGGTAGTGGTGATTACGAGCAGTACTTC; CDR3aa: CASSIGSGDYEQYF
v_gene: TRBV27; j_gene: TRBJ1-4; len: 15; d_gene: -; abundance: -; CDR3nt: TGTGCCAGCAGCAGAACGGGAGACTCGGGCGAAAAACTGTTTTTT; CDR3aa: CASSRTGDSGEKLFF
v_gene: TRBV10-3; j_gene: TRBJ2-5; len: 16; d_gene: TRBD2; abundance: once; CDR3nt: TGTGCCATCAGTGAAGGAGTAGCGGGTCCTCAAGAGACCCAGTACTTC; CDR3aa: CAISEGVAGPQETQYF
v_gene: TRBV12-5; j_gene: TRBJ2-2; len: 14; d_gene: -; abundance: -; CDR3nt: TGTGCTAGTGGTTCGGGTCCGAACACCGGGGAGCTGTTTTTT; CDR3aa: CASGSGPNTGELFF
v_gene: TRBV9; j_gene: TRBJ2-5; len: 16; d_gene: TRBD1; abundance: -; CDR3nt: TGTGCCAGCAGCTCCCTTTGGACAGGGGGACAAGAGACCCAGTACTTC; CDR3aa: CASSSLWTGGQETQYF
v_gene: TRBV5-3; j_gene: TRBJ2-2; len: 15; d_gene: TRBD2; abundance: -; CDR3nt: TGTGCCAGAAGTGGTCTAGCGGGGGACACCGGGGAGCTGTTTTTT; CDR3aa: CARSGLAGDTGELFF
v_gene: TRBV7-2; j_gene: TRBJ1-4; len: 12; d_gene: -; abundance: -; CDR3nt: TGTGCCAGCAGCTTACCCTCCGAAAAACTGTTTTTT; CDR3aa: CASSLPSEKLFF
v_gene: TRBV7-9; j_gene: TRBJ2-1; len: 14; d_gene: TRBD2; abundance: -; CDR3nt: TGTGCCAGCAGTCGACTAGCGGGAGACAATGAGCAGTTCTTC; CDR3aa: CASSRLAGDNEQFF
v_gene: TRBV29-1; j_gene: TRBJ1-1; len: 13; d_gene: -; abundance: few; CDR3nt: TGCAGCGCTGGGACAACCATGGTCACTGAAGCTTTCTTT; CDR3aa: CSAGTTMVTEAFF
v_gene: TRBV27; j_gene: TRBJ1-1; len: 15; d_gene: -; abundance: -; CDR3nt: TGTGCCAGCAGTTTATCGAGACTCCGTTCCACTGAAGCTTTCTTT; CDR3aa: CASSLSRLRSTEAFF
v_gene: TRBV19; j_gene: TRBJ2-1; len: 14; d_gene: TRBD2; abundance: -; CDR3nt: TGTGCCAGTAGCTGGGGACTAGCGAGGTACGAGCAGTTCTTC; CDR3aa: CASSWGLARYEQFF
v_gene: TRBV6-5; j_gene: TRBJ1-3; len: 16; d_gene: -; abundance: -; CDR3nt: TGTGCCAGCAGTTACGGGCCAGGGGAGAAAGGAAACACCATATATTTT; CDR3aa: CASSYGPGEKGNTIYF
v_gene: TRBV13; j_gene: TRBJ2-5; len: 15; d_gene: -; abundance: -; CDR3nt: TGTGCCAGCAGCTTACGGACGGAAGTCCAAGAGACCCAGTACTTC; CDR3aa: CASSLRTEVQETQYF
v_gene: TRBV6-1; j_gene: TRBJ2-7; len: 14; d_gene: -; abundance: -; CDR3nt: TGTGCCAGTAAAACCACTCGGGGACCCTACGAGCAGTACTTC; CDR3aa: CASKTTRGPYEQYF
v_gene: TRBV7-6; j_gene: TRBJ1-5; len: 14; d_gene: -; abundance: few; CDR3nt: TGTGCCAGCAGCTTAGACCCCTTGGACCAGCCCCAGCATTTT; CDR3aa: CASSLDPLDQPQHF
v_gene: TRBV6-5; j_gene: TRBJ1-1; len: 15; d_gene: TRBD1; abundance: once; CDR3nt: TGTGCCAGCAGTTACTCCAACACGGGACAGGGTGAGGCTTTCTTT; CDR3aa: CASSYSNTGQGEAFF